This T cell receptor beta chain comes out of a study of cytomegalovirus exposure and HLA in healthy donors. About the study: As released early, the data held about 85 million unique TCRs from HLA-typed donors. Study-level results: A few CMV-associated chains were confirmed in vitro to be specific for CMV antigens.

V lost 0 bases, J lost 4 bases, and 2 bases stayed unmatched. Germline values: CDR1 SGHRS, CDR2 YFSETQ. This CDR3 has 15 residues. With regard to this clone: What it binds is not known.

PCR involved 60 Vbeta and 13 Jbeta primers. Sequencing used immunoSEQ multiplex PCR; TCRdb keeps in-frame clones, though not all of them. The data contain roughly 120,000 clones, 70% to 80% of them singletons. The receptor's source is a woman aged 50 to 60 in good health and CMV-seropositive. The chain employs TRBV5-1 and TRBJ2-5, with TRBD2 identical over 11 bases. Sequencing was done on a sample of PBMCs. CDR3 coding DNA: TGCGCCAGCAGCTTGGCCCTAGCGGGGGGAGAGACCCAGTACTTC. Protein sequence: CASSLALAGGETQYF.